This TCR beta chain was identified during a study of CD8+ T cells in alopecia areata. The study's findings and limits: Scalp lesions, especially in alopecia totalis/universalis, had higher clonality than normal scalp. Normal-skin resident alphabeta T cells also appear among scalp sample sequences.

Using a FACSAria, the CD4+ and CD8+ T cells were sorted from the PBMCs. To note about this clone: As yet, its antigen is unknown.

Germline values: CDR1 SGHDT, CDR2 YYEEEE. The CDR3 length is 15 residues. The V gene end was trimmed by 0 bases and the J gene end by 1 base; junction bases not matched to a gene: 1. After isolation, RNA underwent reverse transcription to generate cDNA as the sequencing template. Only in-frame clones appear in the TCRdb table, and some are missing; sequencing was by immunoSEQ multiplex PCR. The sample holds fewer than 150,000 clones; less than 80% are singletons and the top ten take about 3%. The clonotype was recovered from a human donor in good health. V gene TRBV5-6 combines with J gene TRBJ2-4, with 7 bases lining up with TRBD1. Specimen: CD4+ T cells sorted from blood. DNA for the CDR3: TGTGCCAGCAGCTTGGTAGGGGGCGCCAAAAACATTCAGTACTTC. Translating gives CASSLVGGAKNIQYF.